Listed here are 25 T cell receptor beta chains from one sample, sequenced in a study of early T cells in non-severe SARS-CoV-2 infection. From the 5' RACE reads, TCRdb called clonotypes with MiXCR, one entry per CDR3 protein. This sample has tens of thousands of distinct CDR3 sequences, with over 9% found just once. Sequencing was done on a sample of whole blood. These receptors all stem from an adult who was a healthcare worker with PCR-confirmed SARS-CoV-2 infection or an uninfected control (not recorded which).

This clonotype was counted only a few times. This chain uses TRBV7-8 with TRBJ2-5, with 9 bases matching TRBD1. Germline V gene data show CDR1 as SGHVS and CDR2 as FQNEAQ. The length of the CDR3 is 14 residues. The V gene end was trimmed by 10 bases and the J gene end by 5 bases; junction bases not matched to a gene: 11. For the CDR3, the DNA is TGTGCCACCCGGGACAGGGCATTAACGGAGACCCAGTACTTC. Translated: CATRDRALTETQYF. Based on the CDR3 plus reference TRBV7-8 and TRBJ2-5, the full variable domain is GAGVSQSPRYKVAKRGQDVALRCDPISGHVSLFWYQQALGQGPEFLTYFQNEAQLDKSGLPSDRFFAERPEGSVSTLKIQRTQQEDSAVYLCATRDRALTETQYFGPGTRLLVL.

This clonotype was counted a few times. The V gene is TRBV19, the J gene TRBJ2-3; either TRBD1 or TRBD2 may fit D (5 bases each). The germline V and J ends were trimmed by 5 bases and 6 bases, with 12 bases remaining between them. The CDR3 has 13 amino acids. Per germline, CDR1 LNHDA and CDR2 SQIVND (reference sequence). CDR3 DNA: TGTGCCAGTAGTCCCGGGGCGTGGGATACGCAGTATTTT. Its translation: CASSPGAWDTQYF.

This clonotype was seen ten or more times. The V and J genes are TRBV18 and TRBJ2-3; the D gene is possibly TRBD2 (5 bases). CDR1 is KGHSH and CDR2 is LQKENI in the germline V gene. CDR3 length equals 13 residues. V was pared by 3 bases and J by 4 bases, with 8 bases between. The CDR3: CASSPGSPDTQYF. In DNA, the CDR3 is TGTGCCAGCTCACCTGGGAGCCCAGATACGCAGTATTTT.

V is TRBV5-1 and J is TRBJ2-1; D might be TRBD1 or TRBD2, each matching 5 bases. The germline gives CDR1 SGHRS, CDR2 YFSETQ. Trimming took off 0 bases at V and 6 bases at J, with 16 bases between the two ends. The CDR3 extends over 16 amino acids. The CDR3 DNA follows: TGCGCCAGCAGCTTGGTGGGGGATCCCAGTTTCAATGAGCAGTTCTTC. The encoded protein is CASSLVGDPSFNEQFF.

This clonotype has a single count. It may be a read error: a sequence one base away is much more abundant. This chain uses TRBV7-3 with TRBJ2-7; D may correspond to TRBD1 or TRBD2 (6 bases each). Per the germline V gene, CDR1 is SGHTA and CDR2 is FQGTGA. There are 14 residues in the CDR3. Here the CDR3 DNA reads TGTGCCGGCAGCTTCGCGAGCAGGGGAGGCGAGCAGTACTTC. Amino acid sequence: CAGSFASRGGEQYF.

The table lists this clonotype with many counts. This rearrangement joins TRBV12-3 or TRBV12-4 to TRBJ2-1; 7 bases are shared with TRBD1. Losses at the gene ends were 6 bases for V and 7 bases for J; bases not matched to a gene: 6. This CDR3 has 13 residues. This CDR3 reads CASRLTGVNEQFF. CDR3 in DNA: TGTGCCAGCAGGCTCACAGGGGTGAATGAGCAGTTCTTC.

This clonotype came up a few times. The chain uses TRBV27 and TRBJ1-2, with a weak D call TRBD1 (5 bases). CDR3 length: 14 residues. Trimming left V 3 bases short and J 4 bases short, with 12 bases between. Germline CDR1 and CDR2: MNHEY and SMNVEV (reference sequence). CDR3 residues: CASSLGGYPYGYTF. CDR3 sequence (DNA): TGTGCCAGCAGTTTGGGGGGTTACCCCTATGGCTACACCTTC.

This clonotype was recorded a few times. The chain couples TRBV12-3 or TRBV12-4 to TRBJ1-3; D remains ambiguous. The CDR3 covers 13 residues. Trimming pared 8 bases from V and 0 bases from J, leaving 8 bases between. This chain's CDR3 is CASGQYSGNTIYF. In DNA form, the CDR3 reads TGTGCCAGCGGGCAGTACTCTGGAAACACCATATATTTT.

The J gene is TRBJ2-1, the V gene TRBV7-3; D is unclear. The CDR3 contains 12 residues. Germline V gene lookup returns CDR1 SGHTA and CDR2 FQGTGA. V lost 1 base and J 10 bases, leaving 8 bases between the germline ends. Written as DNA, the CDR3 is TGTGCCAGCAGCTTAAACACAGAAGAGCAGTTCTTC. Its translation is CASSLNTEEQFF.

The chain recombines TRBV7-8 with TRBJ2-7; tentatively, D is TRBD2 (5 bases). The germline CDR1 and CDR2 sequences are SGHVS and FQNEAQ. The ends were cut back, 5 bases at V and 7 bases at J, with 18 bases in the middle. There are 14 residues in the CDR3. The DNA for the CDR3 is TGTGCCAGCAGCGGGAGAATGCCCTCGGGGGAGCAGTACTTC. Protein: CASSGRMPSGEQYF.

This clonotype was counted at least ten times. CDR3 DNA sequence: TGTGCCAGCAGCGGCTGGAATGAGCAGTTCTTC. Its translation is CASSGWNEQFF. This chain joins TRBV12-3 or TRBV12-4 and TRBJ2-1, with D unresolved. The germline V and J ends were trimmed by 6 bases and 7 bases, with 7 bases remaining between them. This CDR3 has 11 residues.

This clonotype was observed many times. The chain couples TRBV15 to TRBJ2-3, with TRBD2 matching over 16 bases. This CDR3 has 20 amino acids. The trim removed 5 bases at V and 4 bases at J, leaving 15 bases unmatched. Germline V lookup: CDR1 LNHNV, CDR2 YYDKDF (reference sequence). CDR3: CATSEPRSGTSGRAPDTQYF. CDR3 nucleotides: TGTGCCACCAGCGAACCCAGATCCGGGACTAGCGGGAGGGCCCCAGATACGCAGTATTTT.

This clonotype was recorded at least ten times. The chain is built from TRBV7-2 and TRBJ2-7; D gene unclear. CDR3 length: 14 amino acids. From germline, CDR1 is SGHTA and CDR2 FQGNSA. The V end was cut by 1 base, the J end by 2 bases, with 9 bases between. The CDR3 coding sequence is TGTGCCAGCAGCTTAGGGTACTCTCCCTACGAGCAGTACTTC. The encoded protein is CASSLGYSPYEQYF.

This clonotype was seen only a few times. The chain joins TRBV29-1 to TRBJ2-7; 7 positions agree with TRBD1. Germline-derived CDR1 and CDR2 are SQVTM and ANQGSEA. The CDR3 consists of 14 residues. The V gene end was trimmed by 6 bases and the J gene end by 4 bases; junction bases not matched to a gene: 12. In nucleotides, the CDR3 is TGCAGCGTCCGCCCGACAGGGAGTATGTACGAGCAGTACTTC. Translated, it gives CSVRPTGSMYEQYF.

There are many counts of this clonotype. The CDR3 DNA reads as TGTGCCAGCAGTTTAGGGAATGGGTACACTGAAGCTTTCTTT. Translation: CASSLGNGYTEAFF. The chain joins TRBV12-3 or TRBV12-4 to TRBJ1-1; no clear D gene. V was cut by 1 base and J by 3 bases, with 9 bases left in between. The CDR3 runs 14 residues.

This clonotype was seen a handful of times. The chain couples TRBV12-3 or TRBV12-4 to TRBJ1-6; D might be TRBD1 (5 bases). The CDR3 is 13 amino acids. The ends were cut back, 6 bases at V and 9 bases at J, with 12 bases in the middle. CDR3 DNA: TGTGCCAGCAGAGTACTGGGGGGTTCACCCCTCCACTTT. Translating it yields CASRVLGGSPLHF.

The chain uses TRBV4-3 and TRBJ2-7; possibly TRBD1 for D (5 bases). This CDR3 comprises 15 residues. The germline gives CDR1 LGHNA, CDR2 YSLEER. The V end was cut by 0 bases, the J end by 3 bases, with 12 bases between. The chain's CDR3 is CASSQERTYYYEQYF. The CDR3 nucleotides read TGCGCCAGCAGCCAAGAACGGACATATTACTACGAGCAGTACTTC.

This clonotype has ten or more counts. The J gene is TRBJ2-7, the V gene TRBV28; D call uncertain. Germline V gene lookup returns CDR1 MDHEN and CDR2 SYDVKM. V was trimmed by 5 bases and J by 10 bases, leaving 15 bases between them. This CDR3 region has 12 residues. The CDR3 coding sequence is TGTGCCAGCAGTCCCCGTAGCTTTAGCCAGTACTTC. Translated, it gives CASSPRSFSQYF. Based on the CDR3 plus reference TRBV28 and TRBJ2-7, the full variable domain is DVKVTQSSRYLVKRTGEKVFLECVQDMDHENMFWYRQDPGLGLRLIYFSYDVKMKEKGDIPEGYSVSREKKERFSLILESASTNQTSMYLCASSPRSFSQYFGPGTRLTVT.

This clonotype showed up many times. V and J are TRBV4-3 and TRBJ1-1, with TRBD1 as a possible D gene (5 bases). The CDR3 runs to 12 residues. Germline lookup yields CDR1 LGHNA and CDR2 YSLEER. V was cut by 1 base and J by 13 bases, with 13 bases left in between. The CDR3 sequence: CASSQAGTSVFF. In DNA form, the CDR3 reads TGCGCCAGCAGCCAAGCCGGGACGTCCGTTTTCTTT.

This clonotype was observed at least ten times. This chain uses TRBV20-1 with TRBJ1-2, with 8 bases fitting TRBD1. Per the germline V gene, CDR1 is DFQATT and CDR2 is SNEGSKA (reference sequence). The CDR3 length is 13 residues. Germline trimming cut 6 bases from V and 2 bases from J; bases unmatched to any gene: 5. The CDR3 DNA follows: TGCAGTGCCCTCAGGACAGGGAACTATGGCTACACCTTC. It codes for CSALRTGNYGYTF.

This chain joins TRBV7-2 and TRBJ2-7; possibly TRBD1 for D (5 bases). Germline assignment: CDR1 SGHTA and CDR2 FQGNSA. The CDR3 is made up of 16 amino acids. V shed 1 base and J shed 2 bases, with 15 bases lying between them. Here the CDR3 DNA reads TGTGCCAGCAGCTTAGTTGCAGGGTCAGGAACCTACGAGCAGTACTTC. Translation gives CASSLVAGSGTYEQYF.

The sample holds a few counts of this clonotype. The chain is built from TRBV4-2 and TRBJ2-3; 9 nucleotides align to TRBD2. CDR1 and CDR2 from the germline V gene are LGHNA and YNFKEQ. Losses at the gene ends were 0 bases for V and 6 bases for J; bases not matched to a gene: 13. The CDR3 totals 18 residues. The CDR3 DNA sequence: TGTGCCAGCAGCCAAGAATGGGCTAGCGGGATAAAGCCCGATACGCAGTATTTT. Its translation: CASSQEWASGIKPDTQYF.

The table lists this clonotype with many counts. The V gene is TRBV12-3 or TRBV12-4, the J gene TRBJ2-3, with D tentatively TRBD2 (5 bases). V lost 5 bases and J 0 bases, leaving 18 bases between the germline ends. This CDR3 region has 17 residues. The chain's CDR3 is CASSGGPFHSSTDTQYF. CDR3 in DNA: TGTGCCAGCAGTGGCGGGCCTTTTCACTCTAGCACAGATACGCAGTATTTT.

The chain uses TRBV2 and TRBJ2-2; 9 bases are a match to TRBD1. CDR1 is SNHLY, CDR2 FYNNEI, per germline. Trimming removed 4 bases from V and 6 bases from J; junction bases left unmatched: 6. The CDR3 runs 15 residues. This chain's CDR3 is CASSVQGAPSGELFF. The CDR3 region has the DNA TGTGCCAGCAGTGTACAGGGGGCGCCCTCCGGGGAGCTGTTTTTT.

This clonotype has a count of ten or more. This chain links TRBV2 with TRBJ1-5; D is possibly TRBD1 (5 bases). The CDR3 runs to 17 residues. In germline, CDR1 is SNHLY, CDR2 FYNNEI. Deletions cut 0 bases from V and 5 bases from J, with 17 bases between. The CDR3 nucleotides are TGTGCCAGCAGTGAAGCGCTTCGAGGGGAATGGGATCAGCCCCAGCATTTT. Its translation is CASSEALRGEWDQPQHF. The full variable domain, its missing parts supplied by reference TRBV2 and TRBJ1-5, is EPEVTQTPSHQVTQMGQEVILRCVPISNHLYFYWYRQILGQKVEFLVSFYNNEISEKSEIFDDQFSVERPDGSNFTLKIRSTKLEDSAMYFCASSEALRGEWDQPQHFGDGTRLSIL.